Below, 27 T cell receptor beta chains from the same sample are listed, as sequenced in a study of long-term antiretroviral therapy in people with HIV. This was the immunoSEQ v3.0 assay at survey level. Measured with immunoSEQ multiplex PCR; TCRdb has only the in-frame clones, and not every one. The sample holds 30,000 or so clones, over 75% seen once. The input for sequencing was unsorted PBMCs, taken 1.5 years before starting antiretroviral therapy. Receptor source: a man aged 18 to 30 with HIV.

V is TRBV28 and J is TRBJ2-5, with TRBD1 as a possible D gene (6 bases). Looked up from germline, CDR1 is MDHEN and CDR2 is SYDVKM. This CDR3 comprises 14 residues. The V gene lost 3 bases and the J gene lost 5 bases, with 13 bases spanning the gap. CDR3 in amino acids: CASSFRQGRETQYF. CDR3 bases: TGTGCCAGCAGTTTCCGCCAGGGGCGGGAGACCCAGTACTTC.

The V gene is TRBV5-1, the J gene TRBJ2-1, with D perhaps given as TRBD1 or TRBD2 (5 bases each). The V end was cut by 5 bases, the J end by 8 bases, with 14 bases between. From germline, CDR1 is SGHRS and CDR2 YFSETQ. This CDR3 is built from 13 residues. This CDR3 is CASSPLVGHEQFF. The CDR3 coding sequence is TGCGCCAGCAGTCCACTAGTGGGGCATGAGCAGTTCTTC.

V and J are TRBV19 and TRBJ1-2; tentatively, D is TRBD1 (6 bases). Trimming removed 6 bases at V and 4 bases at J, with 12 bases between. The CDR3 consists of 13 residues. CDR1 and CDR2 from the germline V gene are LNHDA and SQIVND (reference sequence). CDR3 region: CASSNLDSYGYTF. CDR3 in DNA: TGTGCCAGTAGCAACCTGGACAGCTATGGCTACACCTTC.

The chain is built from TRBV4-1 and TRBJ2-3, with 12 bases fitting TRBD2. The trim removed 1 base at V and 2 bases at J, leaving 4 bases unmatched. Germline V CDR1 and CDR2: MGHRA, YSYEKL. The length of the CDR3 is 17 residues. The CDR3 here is CASSQGTSGALTDTQYF. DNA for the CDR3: TGCGCCAGCAGCCAAGGGACTAGCGGGGCCCTCACAGATACGCAGTATTTT.

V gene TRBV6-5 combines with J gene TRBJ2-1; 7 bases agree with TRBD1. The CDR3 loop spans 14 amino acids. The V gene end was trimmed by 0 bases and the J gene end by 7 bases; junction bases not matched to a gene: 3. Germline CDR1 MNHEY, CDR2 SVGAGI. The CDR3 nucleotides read TGTGCCAGCAGTTACTCCGCCAGGGGGAATGAGCAGTTCTTC. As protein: CASSYSARGNEQFF.

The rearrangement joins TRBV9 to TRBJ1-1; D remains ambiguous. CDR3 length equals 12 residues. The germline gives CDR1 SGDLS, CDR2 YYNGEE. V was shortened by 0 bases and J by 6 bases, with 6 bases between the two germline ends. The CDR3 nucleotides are TGTGCCAGCAGCGTAGAGGGCGCTGAAGCTTTCTTT. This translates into CASSVEGAEAFF.

The CDR3 region has the DNA TGCGCCAGCAGCCAAGATCGAGTAGCGGGAGGGAATGAGCAGTTCTTC. Its translation is CASSQDRVAGGNEQFF. The chain carries TRBV4-1 and TRBJ2-1; 11 bases fit TRBD2. CDR1 is MGHRA and CDR2 is YSYEKL in the germline V gene. The CDR3 has 16 residues. Germline trimming cut 0 bases from V and 7 bases from J; bases unmatched to any gene: 5.

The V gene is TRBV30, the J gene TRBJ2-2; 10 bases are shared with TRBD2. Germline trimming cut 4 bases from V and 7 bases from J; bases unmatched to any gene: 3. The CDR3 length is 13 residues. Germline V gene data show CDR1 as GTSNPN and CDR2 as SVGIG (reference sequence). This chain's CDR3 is CAWTSGRNGELFF. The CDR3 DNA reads TGTGCCTGGACTAGCGGGAGAAACGGGGAGCTGTTTTTT.

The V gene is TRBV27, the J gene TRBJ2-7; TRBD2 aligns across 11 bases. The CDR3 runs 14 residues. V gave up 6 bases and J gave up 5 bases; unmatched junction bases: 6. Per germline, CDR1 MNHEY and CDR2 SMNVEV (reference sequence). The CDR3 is CASSRETSGNEQYF. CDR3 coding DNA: TGTGCCAGCAGCCGCGAGACTAGCGGGAACGAGCAGTACTTC.

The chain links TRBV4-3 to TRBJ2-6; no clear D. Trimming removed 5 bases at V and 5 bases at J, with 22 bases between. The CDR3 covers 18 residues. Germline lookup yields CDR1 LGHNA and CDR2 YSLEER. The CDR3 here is CASSEPMTSQSRANVLTF. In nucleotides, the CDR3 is TGCGCCAGCAGCGAGCCGATGACGTCACAAAGTCGGGCCAACGTCCTGACTTTC.

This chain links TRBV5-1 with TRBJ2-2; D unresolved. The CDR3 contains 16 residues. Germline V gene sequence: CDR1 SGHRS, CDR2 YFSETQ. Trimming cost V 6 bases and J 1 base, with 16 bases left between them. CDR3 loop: CASNFLRTENTGELFF. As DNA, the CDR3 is TGCGCCAGCAACTTTCTCAGGACGGAGAACACCGGGGAGCTGTTTTTT.

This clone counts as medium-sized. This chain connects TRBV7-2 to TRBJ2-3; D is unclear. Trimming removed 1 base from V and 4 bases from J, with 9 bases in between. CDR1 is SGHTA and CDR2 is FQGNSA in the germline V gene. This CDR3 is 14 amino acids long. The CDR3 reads CASSLGLPPDTQYF. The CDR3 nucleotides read TGTGCCAGCAGCTTAGGTTTACCCCCAGATACGCAGTATTTT.

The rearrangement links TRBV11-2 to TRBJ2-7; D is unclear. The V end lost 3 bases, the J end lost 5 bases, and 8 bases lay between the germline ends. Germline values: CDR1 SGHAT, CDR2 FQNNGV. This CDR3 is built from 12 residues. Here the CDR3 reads CASSFVSDEQYF. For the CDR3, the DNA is TGTGCCAGCAGCTTTGTCAGCGACGAGCAGTACTTC. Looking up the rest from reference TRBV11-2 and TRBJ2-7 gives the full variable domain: EAGVAQSPRYKIIEKRQSVAFWCNPISGHATLYWYQQILGQGPKLLIQFQNNGVVDDSQLPKDRFSAERLKGVDSTLKIQPAKLEDSAVYLCASSFVSDEQYFGPGTRLTVT.

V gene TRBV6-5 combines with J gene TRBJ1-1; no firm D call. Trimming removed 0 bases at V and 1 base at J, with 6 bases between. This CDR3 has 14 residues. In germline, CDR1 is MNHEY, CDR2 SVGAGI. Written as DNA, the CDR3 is TGTGCCAGCAGTTACTCGATTGAGAACACTGAAGCTTTCTTT. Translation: CASSYSIENTEAFF.

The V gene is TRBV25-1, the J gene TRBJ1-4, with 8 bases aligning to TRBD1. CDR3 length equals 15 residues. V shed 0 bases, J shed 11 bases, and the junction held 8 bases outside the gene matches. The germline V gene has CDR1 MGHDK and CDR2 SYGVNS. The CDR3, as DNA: TGTGCCAGCAGTGAATATAGCACAGGGGGGATGAAACTGTTTTTT. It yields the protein CASSEYSTGGMKLFF.

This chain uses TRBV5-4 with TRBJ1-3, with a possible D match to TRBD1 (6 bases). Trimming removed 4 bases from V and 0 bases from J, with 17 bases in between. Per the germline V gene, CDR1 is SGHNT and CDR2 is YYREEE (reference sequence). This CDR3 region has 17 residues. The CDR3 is CASSPMTGDTSGNTIYF. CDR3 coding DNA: TGTGCCAGCAGCCCGATGACAGGTGACACCTCTGGAAACACCATATATTTT.

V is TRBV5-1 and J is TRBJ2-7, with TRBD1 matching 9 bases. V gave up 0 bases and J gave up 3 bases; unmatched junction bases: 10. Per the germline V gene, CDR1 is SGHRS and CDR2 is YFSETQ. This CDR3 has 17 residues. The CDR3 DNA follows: TGCGCCAGCAGCTTGGTGGCACGGGGGGACAGGGACTACGAGCAGTACTTC. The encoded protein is CASSLVARGDRDYEQYF.

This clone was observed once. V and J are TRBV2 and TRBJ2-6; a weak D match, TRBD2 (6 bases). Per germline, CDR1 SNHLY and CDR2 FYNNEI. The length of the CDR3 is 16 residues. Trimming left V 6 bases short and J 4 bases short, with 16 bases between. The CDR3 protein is CASRDEREFGANVLTF. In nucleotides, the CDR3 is TGTGCCAGCAGGGACGAACGGGAGTTCGGGGCCAACGTCCTGACTTTC. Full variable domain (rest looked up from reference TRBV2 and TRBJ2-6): EPEVTQTPSHQVTQMGQEVILRCVPISNHLYFYWYRQILGQKVEFLVSFYNNEISEKSEIFDDQFSVERPDGSNFTLKIRSTKLEDSAMYFCASRDEREFGANVLTFGAGSRLTVL.

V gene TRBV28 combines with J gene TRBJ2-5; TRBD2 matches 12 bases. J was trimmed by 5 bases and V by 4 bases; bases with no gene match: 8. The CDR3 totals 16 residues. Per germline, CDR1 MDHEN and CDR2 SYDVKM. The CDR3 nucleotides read TGTGCCAGCAGTTCCCGACTAGCGGGAGTAAAGGAGACCCAGTACTTC. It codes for CASSSRLAGVKETQYF. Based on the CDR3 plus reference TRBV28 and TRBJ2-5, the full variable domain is DVKVTQSSRYLVKRTGEKVFLECVQDMDHENMFWYRQDPGLGLRLIYFSYDVKMKEKGDIPEGYSVSREKKERFSLILESASTNQTSMYLCASSSRLAGVKETQYFGPGTRLLVL.

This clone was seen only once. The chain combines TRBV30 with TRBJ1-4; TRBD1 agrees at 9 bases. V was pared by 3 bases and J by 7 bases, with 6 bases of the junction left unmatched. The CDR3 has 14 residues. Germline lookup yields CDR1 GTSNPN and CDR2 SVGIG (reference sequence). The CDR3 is CAWRGQGSSEKLFF. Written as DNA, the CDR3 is TGTGCCTGGAGGGGACAGGGCTCTAGTGAAAAACTGTTTTTT. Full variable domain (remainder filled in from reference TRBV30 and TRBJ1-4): SQTIHQWPATLVQPVGSPLSLECTVEGTSNPNLYWYRQAAGRGLQLLFYSVGIGQISSEVPQNLSASRPQDRQFILSSKKLLLSDSGFYLCAWRGQGSSEKLFFGSGTQLSVL.

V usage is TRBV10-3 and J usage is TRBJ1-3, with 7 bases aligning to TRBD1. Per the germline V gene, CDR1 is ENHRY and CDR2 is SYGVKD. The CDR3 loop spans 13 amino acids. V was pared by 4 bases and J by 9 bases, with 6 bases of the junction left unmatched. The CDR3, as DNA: TGTGCCATCAGTGGAGACAGGGTGGGCACCATATATTTT. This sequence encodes CAISGDRVGTIYF.

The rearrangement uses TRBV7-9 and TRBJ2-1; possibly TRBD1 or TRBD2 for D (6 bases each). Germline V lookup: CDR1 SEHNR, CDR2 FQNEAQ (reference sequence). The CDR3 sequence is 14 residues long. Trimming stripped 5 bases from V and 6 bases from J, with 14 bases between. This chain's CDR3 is CASSPRGELNEQFF. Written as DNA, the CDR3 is TGTGCCAGCAGCCCGAGGGGGGAACTCAATGAGCAGTTCTTC.

CDR3 sequence reads: CASSLERGGNQPQHF. CDR3 nucleotide sequence: TGTGCCAGCAGCTTGGAGCGAGGAGGCAATCAGCCCCAGCATTTT. V gene TRBV11-2 combines with J gene TRBJ1-5; D call uncertain. With 3 bases removed from V and 2 bases from J, the gap between germline ends came to 11 bases. Per the germline V gene, CDR1 is SGHAT and CDR2 is FQNNGV. The CDR3 consists of 15 residues.

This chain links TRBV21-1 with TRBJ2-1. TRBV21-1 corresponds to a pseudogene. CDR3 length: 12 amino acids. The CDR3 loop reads CASSKPYNEQFF. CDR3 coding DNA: TGTGCCAGCAGCAAACCCTACAATGAGCAGTTCTTC.

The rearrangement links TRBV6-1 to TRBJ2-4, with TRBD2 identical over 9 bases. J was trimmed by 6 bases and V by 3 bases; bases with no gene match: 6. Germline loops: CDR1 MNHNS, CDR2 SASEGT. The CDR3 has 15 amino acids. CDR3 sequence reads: CASSDGGGAPNIQYF. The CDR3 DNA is TGTGCCAGCAGTGACGGCGGGGGGGCCCCAAACATTCAGTACTTC.

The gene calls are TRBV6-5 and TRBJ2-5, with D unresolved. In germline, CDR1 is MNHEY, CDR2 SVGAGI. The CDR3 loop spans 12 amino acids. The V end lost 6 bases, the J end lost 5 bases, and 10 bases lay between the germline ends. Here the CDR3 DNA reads TGTGCCAGCAGCCCGGCGGACGAGACCCAGTACTTC. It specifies CASSPADETQYF.

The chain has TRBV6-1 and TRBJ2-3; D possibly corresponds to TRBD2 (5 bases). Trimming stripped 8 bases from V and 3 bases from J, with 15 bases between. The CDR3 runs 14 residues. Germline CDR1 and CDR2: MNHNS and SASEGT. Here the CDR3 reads CASAFTSGTDTQYF. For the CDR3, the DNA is TGTGCCAGCGCATTCACAAGCGGAACAGATACGCAGTATTTT.